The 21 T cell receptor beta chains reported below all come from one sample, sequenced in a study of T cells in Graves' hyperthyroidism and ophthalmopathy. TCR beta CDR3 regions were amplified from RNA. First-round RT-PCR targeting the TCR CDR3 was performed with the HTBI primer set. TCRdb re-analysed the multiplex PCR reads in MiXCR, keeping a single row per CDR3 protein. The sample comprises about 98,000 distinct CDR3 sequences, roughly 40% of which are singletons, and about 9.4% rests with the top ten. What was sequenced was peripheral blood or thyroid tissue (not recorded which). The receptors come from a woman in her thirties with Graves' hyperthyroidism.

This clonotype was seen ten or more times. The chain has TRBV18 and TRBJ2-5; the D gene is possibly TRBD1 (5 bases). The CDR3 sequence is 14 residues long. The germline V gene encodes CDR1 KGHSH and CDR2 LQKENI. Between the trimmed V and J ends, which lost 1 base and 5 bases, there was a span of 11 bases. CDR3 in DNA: TGTGCCAGCTCACCACTACAGGATAAGGAGACCCAGTACTTC. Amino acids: CASSPLQDKETQYF.

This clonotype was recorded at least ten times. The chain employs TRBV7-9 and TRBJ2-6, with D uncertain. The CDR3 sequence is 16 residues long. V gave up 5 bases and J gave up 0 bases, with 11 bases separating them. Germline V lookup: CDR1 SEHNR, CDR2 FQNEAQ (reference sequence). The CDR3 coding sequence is TGTGCCAGCAGCCCTGCCTGGTTCTCTGGGGCCAACGTCCTGACTTTC. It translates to CASSPAWFSGANVLTF.

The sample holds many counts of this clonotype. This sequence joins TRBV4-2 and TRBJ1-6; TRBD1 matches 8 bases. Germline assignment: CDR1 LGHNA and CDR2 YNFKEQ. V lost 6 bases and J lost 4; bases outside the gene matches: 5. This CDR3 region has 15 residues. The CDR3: CASRRTGRYNSPLHF. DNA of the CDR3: TGTGCCAGCAGACGGACAGGGAGATATAATTCACCCCTCCACTTT.

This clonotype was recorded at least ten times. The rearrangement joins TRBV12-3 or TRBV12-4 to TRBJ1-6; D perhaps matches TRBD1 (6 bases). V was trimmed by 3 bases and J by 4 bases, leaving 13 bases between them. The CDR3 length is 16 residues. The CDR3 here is CASSFLGHRYNSPLHF. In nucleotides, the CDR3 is TGTGCCAGCAGTTTTTTGGGACATCGTTATAATTCACCCCTCCACTTT.

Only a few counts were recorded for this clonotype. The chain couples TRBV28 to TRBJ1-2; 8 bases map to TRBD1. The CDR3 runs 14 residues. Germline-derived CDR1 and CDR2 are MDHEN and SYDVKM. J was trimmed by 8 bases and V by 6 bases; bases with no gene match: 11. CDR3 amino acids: CASSLTGVTGGYTF. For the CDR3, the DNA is TGTGCCAGCAGCCTGACAGGGGTGACGGGGGGCTACACCTTC.

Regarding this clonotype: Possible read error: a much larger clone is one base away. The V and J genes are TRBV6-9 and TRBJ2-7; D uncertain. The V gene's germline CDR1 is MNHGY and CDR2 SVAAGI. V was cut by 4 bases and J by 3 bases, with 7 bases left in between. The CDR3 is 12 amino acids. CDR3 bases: TGTGCCAGCAGTTCTTCCATCTACGAGCAGTACGTC. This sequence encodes CASSSSIYEQYV.

This CDR3 reads CSASGQGVGYGYTF. In DNA, the CDR3 is TGCAGTGCTAGTGGACAGGGGGTTGGCTATGGCTACACCTTC. The chain carries TRBV20-1 and TRBJ1-2, with TRBD1 matching over 10 bases. The CDR3 runs to 14 residues. Germline loops: CDR1 DFQATT, CDR2 SNEGSKA (reference sequence). J gave up 4 bases and V 3 bases, and 5 bases lay outside the gene matches.

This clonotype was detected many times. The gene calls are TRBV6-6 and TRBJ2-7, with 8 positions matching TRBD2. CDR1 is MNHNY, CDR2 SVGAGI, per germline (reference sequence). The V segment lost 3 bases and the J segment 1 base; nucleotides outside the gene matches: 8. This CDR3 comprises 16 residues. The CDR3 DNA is TGTGCCAGCAGTTATCCAACGGTAGCGGGATCCTACGAGCAGTACTTC. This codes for CASSYPTVAGSYEQYF.

The CDR3 nucleotides are TGTGCCAGCAGCCCGACAGGTTCCGGCTACACCTTC. Amino acid sequence: CASSPTGSGYTF. This chain connects TRBV7-2 to TRBJ1-2; D may be TRBD1 (6 bases). This CDR3 comprises 12 residues. The V gene lost 5 bases and the J gene lost 8 bases, with 12 bases spanning the gap. Germline V CDR1 and CDR2: SGHTA, FQGNSA.

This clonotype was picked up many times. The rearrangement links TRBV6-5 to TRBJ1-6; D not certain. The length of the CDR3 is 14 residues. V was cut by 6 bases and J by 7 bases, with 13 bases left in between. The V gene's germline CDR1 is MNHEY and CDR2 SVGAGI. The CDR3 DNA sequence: TGTGCCAGCAGGAATAGAAATCAGAATTCACCCCTCCACTTT. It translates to CASRNRNQNSPLHF.

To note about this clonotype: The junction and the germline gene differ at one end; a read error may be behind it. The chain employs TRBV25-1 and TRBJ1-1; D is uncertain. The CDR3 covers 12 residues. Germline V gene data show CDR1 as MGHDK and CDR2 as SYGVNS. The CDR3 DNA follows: TGTGCCAGCTCAGGTTTGGGCCCTGACGCTTTCTTT. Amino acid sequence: CASSGLGPDAFF.

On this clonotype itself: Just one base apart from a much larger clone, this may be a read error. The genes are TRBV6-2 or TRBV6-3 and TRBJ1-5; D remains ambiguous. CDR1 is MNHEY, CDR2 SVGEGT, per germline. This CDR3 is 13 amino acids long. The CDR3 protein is CTSSTRDNQPQHF. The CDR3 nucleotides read TGTACCAGCAGTACTAGGGACAATCAGCCCCAGCATTTT.

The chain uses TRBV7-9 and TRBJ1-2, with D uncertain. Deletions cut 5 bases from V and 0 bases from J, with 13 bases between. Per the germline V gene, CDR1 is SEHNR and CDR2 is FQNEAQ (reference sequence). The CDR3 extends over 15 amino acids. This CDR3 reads CASSNRDSSNYGYTF. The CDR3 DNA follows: TGTGCCAGCAGCAATCGGGATTCGTCTAACTATGGCTACACCTTC.

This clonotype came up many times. This CDR3 is CATRTQGDSGANVLTF. The CDR3 DNA is TGTGCCACCCGGACCCAGGGGGATTCTGGGGCCAACGTCCTGACTTTC. The V call is TRBV24-1, the J call TRBJ2-6, with 7 bases that match TRBD1. Germline V gives CDR1 KGHDR, CDR2 SFDVKD. The CDR3 consists of 16 residues. Unmatched junction bases numbered 8, after V lost 9 bases and J lost 1 base.

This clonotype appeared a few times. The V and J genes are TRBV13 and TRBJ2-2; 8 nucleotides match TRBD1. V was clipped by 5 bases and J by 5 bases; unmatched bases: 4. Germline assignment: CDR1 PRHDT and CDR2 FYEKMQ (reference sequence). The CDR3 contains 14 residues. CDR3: CASSRQGRTGELFF. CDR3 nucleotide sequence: TGTGCCAGCAGCCGACAGGGGAGAACCGGGGAGCTGTTTTTT. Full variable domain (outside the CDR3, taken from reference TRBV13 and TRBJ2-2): AAGVIQSPRHLIKEKRETATLKCYPIPRHDTVYWYQQGPGQDPQFLISFYEKMQSDKGSIPDRFSAQQFSDYHSELNMSSLELGDSALYFCASSRQGRTGELFFGEGSRLTVL.

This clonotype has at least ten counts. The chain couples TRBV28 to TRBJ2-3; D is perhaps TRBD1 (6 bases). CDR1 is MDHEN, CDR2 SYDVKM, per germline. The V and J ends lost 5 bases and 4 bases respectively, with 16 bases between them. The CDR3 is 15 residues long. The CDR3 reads CASSTLGGIPDTQYF. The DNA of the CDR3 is TGTGCCAGCAGTACCCTAGGGGGAATCCCAGATACGCAGTATTTT. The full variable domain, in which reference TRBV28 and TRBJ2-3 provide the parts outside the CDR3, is DVKVTQSSRYLVKRTGEKVFLECVQDMDHENMFWYRQDPGLGLRLIYFSYDVKMKEKGDIPEGYSVSREKKERFSLILESASTNQTSMYLCASSTLGGIPDTQYFGPGTRLTVL.

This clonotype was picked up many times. Here the CDR3 reads CASSLGQNQPQHF. In DNA, the CDR3 is TGCGCCAGCAGCTTGGGCCAGAATCAGCCCCAGCATTTT. The chain links TRBV5-1 to TRBJ1-5; D gene unclear. The CDR3 totals 13 residues. CDR1 SGHRS and CDR2 YFSETQ come from the germline V gene. V was cut by 0 bases and J by 4 bases, with 5 bases left in between.

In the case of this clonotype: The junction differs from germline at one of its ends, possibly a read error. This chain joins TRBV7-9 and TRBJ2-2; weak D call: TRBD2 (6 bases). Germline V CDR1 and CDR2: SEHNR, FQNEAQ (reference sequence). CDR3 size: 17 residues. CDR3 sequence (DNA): TGTGCCGGCAGCCCGGGCCCGGGAGAGGCGAACACCGGGGGGCTGTTTTTT. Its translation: CAGSPGPGEANTGGLFF. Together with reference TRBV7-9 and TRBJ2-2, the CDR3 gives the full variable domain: DTGVSQNPRHKITKRGQNVTFRCDPISEHNRLYWYRQTLGQGPEFLTYFQNEAQLEKSRLLSDRFSAERPKGSFSTLEIQRTEQGDSAMYLCAGSPGPGEANTGGLFFGEGSRLTVL.

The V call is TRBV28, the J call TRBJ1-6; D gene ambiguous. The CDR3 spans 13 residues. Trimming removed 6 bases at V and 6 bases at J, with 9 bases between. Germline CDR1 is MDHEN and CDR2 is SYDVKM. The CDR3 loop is CASRTDFNSPLHF. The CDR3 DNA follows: TGTGCCAGCAGGACGGATTTTAATTCACCCCTCCACTTT.

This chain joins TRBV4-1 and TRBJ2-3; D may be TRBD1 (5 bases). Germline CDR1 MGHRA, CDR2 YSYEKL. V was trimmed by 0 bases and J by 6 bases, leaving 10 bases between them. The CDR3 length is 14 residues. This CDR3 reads CASSQDQGRDTQYF. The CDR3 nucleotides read TGCGCCAGCAGCCAAGATCAGGGAAGGGATACGCAGTATTTT.

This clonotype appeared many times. The chain's CDR3 is CASSSLYEQYF. The CDR3 nucleotides read TGTGCCAGCAGTTCGCTCTACGAGCAGTACTTC. The gene calls are TRBV6-5 and TRBJ2-7; D not resolved. The germline V gene encodes CDR1 MNHEY and CDR2 SVGAGI. V lost 4 bases and J lost 3, with 4 bases in between. This CDR3 contains 11 residues.